Given below is one T cell receptor beta chain in context. Its target is unknown. V lost 1 base and J lost 2, with 8 bases in between. Germline values: CDR1 MNHEY, CDR2 SMNVEV (reference sequence). The CDR3 is 14 amino acids. This entry comes from a study of T cells in tuberculosis. Background on the study: Sequenced TCRs come from CD1B-GMM tetramer-binding T cells. Regarding the study as a whole: Smaller alpha distances in active tuberculosis partly reflected shorter CDR3-alpha lengths. Samples were chosen by availability of cryopreserved specimens. Classification accuracy was roughly 90% (AUROC 0.7 to 0.95) with the GMM-specific repertoire.

The protocol was immunoSEQ multiplex PCR, while the TCRdb copy is restricted to in-frame clones and leaves out a portion. The sample shows about 29,000 clones, approximately 95% of them seen only once. The clonotype was recovered from a donor under 30 with latent tuberculosis or without tuberculosis infection. Sequencing input: PBMCs. This rearrangement joins TRBV27 to TRBJ1-2; tentatively, D is TRBD1 (6 bases). In DNA, the CDR3 is TGTGCCAGCAGTTTATTTCAGGGGAACTATGGCTACACCTTC. This codes for CASSLFQGNYGYTF.